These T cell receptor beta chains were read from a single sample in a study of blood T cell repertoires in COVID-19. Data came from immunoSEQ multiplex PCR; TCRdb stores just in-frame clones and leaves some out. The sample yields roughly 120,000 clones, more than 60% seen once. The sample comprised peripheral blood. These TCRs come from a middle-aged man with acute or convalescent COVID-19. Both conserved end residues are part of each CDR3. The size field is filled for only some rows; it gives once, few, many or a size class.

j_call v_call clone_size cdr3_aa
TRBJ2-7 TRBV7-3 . CASSLTQGVGEQYF
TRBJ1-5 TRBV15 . CATSRERHINQPQHF
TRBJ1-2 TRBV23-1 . CASSPGHRLQYGYTF
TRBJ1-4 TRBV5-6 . CASSLQGAGEKLFF
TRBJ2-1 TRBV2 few CASRDRAYNEQFF
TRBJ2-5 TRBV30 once CAWSRLAGPQETQYF
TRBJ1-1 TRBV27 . CASSLYSQNTEAFF
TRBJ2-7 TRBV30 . CAWNGQGAVWEQYF
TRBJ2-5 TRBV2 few CASSEARTGWETQYF
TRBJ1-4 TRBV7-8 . CASSTHQEREKLFF
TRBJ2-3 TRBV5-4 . CASSYESGLDTQYF
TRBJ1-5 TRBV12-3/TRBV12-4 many CASSWTENQPQHF
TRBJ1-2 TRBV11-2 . CASIPFGGSYYGYTF
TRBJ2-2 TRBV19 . CACAGQGHTGELFF
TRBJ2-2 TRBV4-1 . CASRRQGGDMDGELFF
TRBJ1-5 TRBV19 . CASRIWRRQGGNQPQHF
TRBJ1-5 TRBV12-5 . CASGIRGNQPQHF
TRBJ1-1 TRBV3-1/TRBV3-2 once CASSQSFGYQGMNTEAFF
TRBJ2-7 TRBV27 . CASSPGTSGGIYEQYF
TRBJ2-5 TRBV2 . CASSVGGLETQYF
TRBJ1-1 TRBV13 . CASSHSPGMNTEAFF
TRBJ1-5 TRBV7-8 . CASSSFRKDQPQHF
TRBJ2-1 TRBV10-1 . CASSWTSGYNEQFF